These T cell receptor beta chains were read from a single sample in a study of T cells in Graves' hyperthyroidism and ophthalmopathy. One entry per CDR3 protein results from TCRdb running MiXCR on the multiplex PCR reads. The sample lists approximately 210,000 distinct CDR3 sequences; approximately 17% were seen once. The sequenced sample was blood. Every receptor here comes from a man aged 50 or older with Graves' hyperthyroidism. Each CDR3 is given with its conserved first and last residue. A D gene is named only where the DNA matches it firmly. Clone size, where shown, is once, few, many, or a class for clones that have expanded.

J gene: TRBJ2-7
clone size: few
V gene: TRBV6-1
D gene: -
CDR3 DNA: TGTGCCAGCAGTGAAGAACCGGGAAGTAGGGCCTACGAGCAGTACTTC
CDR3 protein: CASSEEPGSRAYEQYF

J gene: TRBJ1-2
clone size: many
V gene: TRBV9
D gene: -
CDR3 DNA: TGTGCCAGCAGCGTCGCAGGGAACTATGGCTACACCTTC
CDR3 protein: CASSVAGNYGYTF

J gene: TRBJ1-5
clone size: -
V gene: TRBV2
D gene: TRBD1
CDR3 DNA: TGTGCCAGCACTTGGGGAACAGGGGACGCGAATCGGCCCCAGCATTTT
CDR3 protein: CASTWGTGDANRPQHF

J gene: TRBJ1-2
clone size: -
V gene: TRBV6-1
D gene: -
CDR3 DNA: TGTGCCAGCAGGGCCCAATTACACTATGGCTACACCTTC
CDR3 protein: CASRAQLHYGYTF

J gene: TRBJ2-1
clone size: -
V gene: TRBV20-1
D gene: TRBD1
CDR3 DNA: TGCAGTGCTAGAGATGGAAAGGGGGCTTACAATGAGCAGTTCTTC
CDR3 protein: CSARDGKGAYNEQFF

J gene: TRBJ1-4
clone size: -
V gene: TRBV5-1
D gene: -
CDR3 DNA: TGCGCCAGCAGCTTGTCTCAGGGTAGTGAAAAACTGTTTTTT
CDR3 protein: CASSLSQGSEKLFF

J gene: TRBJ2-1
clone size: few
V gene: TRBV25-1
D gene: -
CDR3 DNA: TGTGCCAGCAGTGAATTGGGGGAGGCATACAATGAGCAGTTCTTC
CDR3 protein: CASSELGEAYNEQFF

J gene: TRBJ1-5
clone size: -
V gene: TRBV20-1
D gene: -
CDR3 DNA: TGCAGTGCTAGAGTTGCAGGGCCTTTGGCCCAGCATTTT
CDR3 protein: CSARVAGPLAQHF

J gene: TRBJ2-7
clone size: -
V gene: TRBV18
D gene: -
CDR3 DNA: TGTGCCAGCTCAACCAACGAGGGTGCCAGCTACGAGCAGTACTTC
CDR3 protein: CASSTNEGASYEQYF

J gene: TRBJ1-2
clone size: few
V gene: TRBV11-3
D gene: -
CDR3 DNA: TGTGCCAGCAGCTCCGGGAGGGGGGACTTGGGCTATGGCTACACCTTC
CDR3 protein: CASSSGRGDLGYGYTF

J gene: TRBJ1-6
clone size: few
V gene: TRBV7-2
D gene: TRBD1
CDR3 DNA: TGTGCCAGCTTAACAGGGGACTCACCCCTCCACTTT
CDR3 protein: CASLTGDSPLHF

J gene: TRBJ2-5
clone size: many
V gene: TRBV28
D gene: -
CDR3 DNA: TGTGCCAGCAGTTTATGGGGAAGAGAGACCCAGTACTTC
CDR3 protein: CASSLWGRETQYF

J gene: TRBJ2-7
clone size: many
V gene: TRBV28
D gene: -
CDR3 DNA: TGTGCCAGCAGCCCTATTTGGACAGAAACCTACGAGCAGTACTTC
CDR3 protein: CASSPIWTETYEQYF

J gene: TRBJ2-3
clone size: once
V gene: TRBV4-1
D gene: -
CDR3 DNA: TGCGCCAGCAGCCAAGGACCTACTACCACAGATACGCAGTATTTT
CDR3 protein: CASSQGPTTTDTQYF

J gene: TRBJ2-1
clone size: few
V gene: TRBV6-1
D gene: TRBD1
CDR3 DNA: TGTGCCAGCAACGCGCAGGGGGCCTCCTACAATGAGCAGTTCTTC
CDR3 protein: CASNAQGASYNEQFF

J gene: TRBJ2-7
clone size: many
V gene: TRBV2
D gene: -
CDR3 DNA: TGTGCCAGCGGGGTAGCGTCTAACTACGAGCAGTACTTC
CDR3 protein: CASGVASNYEQYF

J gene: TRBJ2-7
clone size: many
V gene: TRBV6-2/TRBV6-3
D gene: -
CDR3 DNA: TGTGCCAGCAGCCAGGGGGACTCATCGGTTGAAGAGCAGTACTTC
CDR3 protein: CASSQGDSSVEEQYF

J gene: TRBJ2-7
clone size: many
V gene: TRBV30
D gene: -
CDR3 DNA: TGTGCCTCCACACCTAACGGGCTACCGGGCGAGCAGTACTTC
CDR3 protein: CASTPNGLPGEQYF

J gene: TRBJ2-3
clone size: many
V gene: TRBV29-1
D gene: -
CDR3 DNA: TGCAGCGTCCTAGTGGGGGGCACAGATACGCAGTATTTT
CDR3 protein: CSVLVGGTDTQYF

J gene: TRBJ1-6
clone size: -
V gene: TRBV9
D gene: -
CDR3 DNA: TGTGCCAGCAGCGCGCAAACAGGGATCGGAGATTCACCCCTCCACTTT
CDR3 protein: CASSAQTGIGDSPLHF

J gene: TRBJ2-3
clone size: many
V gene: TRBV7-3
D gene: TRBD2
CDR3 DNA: TGTGCCAGCACACTAGCGGGAGGTTCCGGAGATACGCAGTATTTT
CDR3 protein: CASTLAGGSGDTQYF

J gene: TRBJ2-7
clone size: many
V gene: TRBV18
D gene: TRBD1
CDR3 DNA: TGTGCCAGCTCTCTGACAGGGTCGGTGAAGTACGAGCAGTACTTC
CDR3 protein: CASSLTGSVKYEQYF

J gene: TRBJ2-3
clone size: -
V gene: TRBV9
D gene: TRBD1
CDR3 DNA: TGTGCCAGCAGCGCTAGGGGGCGCGGCACAGATACGCAGTATTTT
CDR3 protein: CASSARGRGTDTQYF

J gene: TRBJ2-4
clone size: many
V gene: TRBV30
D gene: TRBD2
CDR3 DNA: TGTGCCTGGAGTGTACGGAGCGGGGGGCTAGCCAAAAACATTCAGTACTTC
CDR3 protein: CAWSVRSGGLAKNIQYF

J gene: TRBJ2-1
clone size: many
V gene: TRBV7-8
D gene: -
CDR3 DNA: TGTGCCAGCAGTCAAGGGGGGGCGAGCGATGAGCAGTTCTTC
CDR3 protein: CASSQGGASDEQFF

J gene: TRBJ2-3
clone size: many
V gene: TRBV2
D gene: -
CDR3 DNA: TGTGCCAGCAGTGACAGGGATCATACGCAGTATTTT
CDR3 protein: CASSDRDHTQYF

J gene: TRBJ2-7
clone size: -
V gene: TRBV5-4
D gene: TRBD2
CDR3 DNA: TGTGCCAGCAGCCCCTCCGGGACTAGAGCCTACGAGCAGTACTTC
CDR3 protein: CASSPSGTRAYEQYF

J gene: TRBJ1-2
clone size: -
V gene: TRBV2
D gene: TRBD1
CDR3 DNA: TGTGCCAGCAATGGGGGACAGGGAAACTATGGCTACACCTTC
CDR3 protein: CASNGGQGNYGYTF

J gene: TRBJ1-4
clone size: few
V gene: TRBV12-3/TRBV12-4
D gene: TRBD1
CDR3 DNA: TGTGCCAGCGCACAGGGGGGGTTTCAGGAAAAACTGTTTTTT
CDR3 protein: CASAQGGFQEKLFF

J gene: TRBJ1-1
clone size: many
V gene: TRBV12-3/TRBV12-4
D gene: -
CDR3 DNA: TGTGCCAGCACGGTTGGGCCCTGGGCTGAAGCTTTCTTT
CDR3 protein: CASTVGPWAEAFF

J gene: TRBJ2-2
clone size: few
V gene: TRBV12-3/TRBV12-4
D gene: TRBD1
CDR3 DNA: TGTGCCAGCAGCCCCAGACAGGGCGGAGACGGGGAGCTGTTTTTT
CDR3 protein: CASSPRQGGDGELFF

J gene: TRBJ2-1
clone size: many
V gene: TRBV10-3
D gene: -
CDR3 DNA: TGTGCCACGTCCTTTACGGGGAACGACCACAATGAGCAGTTCTTC
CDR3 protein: CATSFTGNDHNEQFF

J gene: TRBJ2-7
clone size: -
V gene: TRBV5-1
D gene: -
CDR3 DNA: TGCGCCAGCAGCTTGGCACTGAACTCCTACGAGCAGTACTTC
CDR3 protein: CASSLALNSYEQYF

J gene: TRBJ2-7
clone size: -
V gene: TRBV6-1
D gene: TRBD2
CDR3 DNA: TGTGCCAGCAGTTCCGGTTATAGCGGGAGAGGCCACGAGCAGTACTTC
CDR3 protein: CASSSGYSGRGHEQYF

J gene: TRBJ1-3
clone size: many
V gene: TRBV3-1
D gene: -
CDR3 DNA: TGTGCCAGCAGCCTACAGGGAAGTGGAAACACCATATATTTT
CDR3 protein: CASSLQGSGNTIYF

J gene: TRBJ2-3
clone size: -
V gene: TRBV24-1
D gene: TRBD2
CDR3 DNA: TGTGCCACCAGTGATTTCCACACTAGCGGTCCTAGCACAACCACGCAGTATTTT
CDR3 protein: CATSDFHTSGPSTTTQYF

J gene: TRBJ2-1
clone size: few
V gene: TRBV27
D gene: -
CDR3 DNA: TGTGCCAGCAGCCCAACCCTAGGGTTCGCCTACAATGAGCAGTTCTTC
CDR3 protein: CASSPTLGFAYNEQFF

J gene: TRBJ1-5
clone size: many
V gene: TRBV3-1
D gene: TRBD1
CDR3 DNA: TGTGCCAGCAGCCCAGGGGGTAGCAATCAGCCCCAGCATTTT
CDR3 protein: CASSPGGSNQPQHF

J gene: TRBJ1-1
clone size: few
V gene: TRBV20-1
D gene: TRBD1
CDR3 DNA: TGCAGTGCAGAGATACAGGGGGCCAGAGCTGAAGCTTTCTTT
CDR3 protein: CSAEIQGARAEAFF

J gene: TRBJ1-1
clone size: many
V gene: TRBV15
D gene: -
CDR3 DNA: TGTGCCACCAGCAGAGATCAACGGGAGAACACTGAAGCTTTCTTT
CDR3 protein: CATSRDQRENTEAFF

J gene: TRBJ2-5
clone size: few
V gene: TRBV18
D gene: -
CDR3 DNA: TGTGCCAGCTCACCGCCCCAGGGCTGGGAGACCCAGTACTTC
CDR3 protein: CASSPPQGWETQYF

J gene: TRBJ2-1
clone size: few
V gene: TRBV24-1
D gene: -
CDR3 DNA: TGTGCCACCAGTGATCCGGTCCGAGATGAGCAGTTCTTC
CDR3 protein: CATSDPVRDEQFF

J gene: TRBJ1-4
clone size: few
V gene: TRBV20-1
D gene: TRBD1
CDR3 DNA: TGCAGTGCTCCTAGGACAGGGAGAGGTGAAAAACTGTTTTTT
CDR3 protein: CSAPRTGRGEKLFF

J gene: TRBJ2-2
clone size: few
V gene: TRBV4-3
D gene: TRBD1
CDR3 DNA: TGCGCCAGCAGCCACGACAGGGGGGCCACCGGGGAGCTGTTTTTT
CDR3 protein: CASSHDRGATGELFF

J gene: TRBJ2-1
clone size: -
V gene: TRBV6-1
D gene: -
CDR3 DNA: TGTGCCAGCAGTAGGGATCGCAGTCGGAATGAGCAGTTCTTC
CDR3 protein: CASSRDRSRNEQFF

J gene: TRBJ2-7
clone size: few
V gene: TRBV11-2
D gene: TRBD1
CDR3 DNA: TGTGCCAGCAGCCCCCAAGGGGACAGTTCCTACGAGCAGTACTTC
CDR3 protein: CASSPQGDSSYEQYF

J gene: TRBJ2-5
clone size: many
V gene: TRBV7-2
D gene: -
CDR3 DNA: TGTGCCAGCAGCTTAGCGTGGGAGACCCAGTACTTC
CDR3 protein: CASSLAWETQYF

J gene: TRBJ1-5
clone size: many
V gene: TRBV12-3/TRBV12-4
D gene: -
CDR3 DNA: TGTGCCAGCAGTCTGCTCACAGCCAGCAATCAGCCCCAGCATTTT
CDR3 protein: CASSLLTASNQPQHF

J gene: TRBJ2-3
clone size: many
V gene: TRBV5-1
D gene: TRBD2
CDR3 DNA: TGCGCCAGCAGATTCGCGGGAGTTCCAGATACGCAGTATTTT
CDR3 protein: CASRFAGVPDTQYF

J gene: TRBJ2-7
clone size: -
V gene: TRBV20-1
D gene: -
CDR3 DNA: TGCAGTGCTTTTGCTGGGCGGGGCTACGAGCAGTACTTC
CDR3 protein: CSAFAGRGYEQYF

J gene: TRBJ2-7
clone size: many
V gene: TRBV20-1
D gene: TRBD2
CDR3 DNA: TGCAGTGCTAGACCCGCCGGACTAGCGGGAGGAGAGCAGTACTTC
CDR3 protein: CSARPAGLAGGEQYF

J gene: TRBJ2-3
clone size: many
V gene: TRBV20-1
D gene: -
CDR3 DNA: TGCAGTGCTAGAGATCCCCGGGCAGATACGCAGTATTTT
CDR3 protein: CSARDPRADTQYF

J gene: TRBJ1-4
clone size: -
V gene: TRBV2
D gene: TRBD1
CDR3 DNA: TGTGCCAGCAGGGTACAGGGGGCTAATGAAAAACTGTTTTTT
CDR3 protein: CASRVQGANEKLFF

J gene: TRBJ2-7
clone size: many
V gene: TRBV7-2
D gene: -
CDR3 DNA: TGTGCCAGCAGCCTCCAGCACGAGCAGTACTTC
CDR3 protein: CASSLQHEQYF

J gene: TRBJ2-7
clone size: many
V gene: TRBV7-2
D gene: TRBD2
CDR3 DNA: TGTGCCAGCAGCTTAGACACTAGCGGGAGAATCTACGAGCAGTACTTC
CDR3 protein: CASSLDTSGRIYEQYF

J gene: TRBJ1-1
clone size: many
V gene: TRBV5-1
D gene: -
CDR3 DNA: TGCGCCAGCAGCCGAACTCAGGGGAACACTGAAGCTTTCTTT
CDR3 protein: CASSRTQGNTEAFF

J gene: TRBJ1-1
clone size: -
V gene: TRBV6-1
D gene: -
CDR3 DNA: TGTGCCAGCAGTTCGAGGGACCGTGGCACTGAAGCTTTCTTT
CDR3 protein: CASSSRDRGTEAFF

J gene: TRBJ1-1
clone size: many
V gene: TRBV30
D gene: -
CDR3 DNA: TGTGCCTGGAGTTACCTACAGGAAATGAACACTGAAGCTTTCTTT
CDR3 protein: CAWSYLQEMNTEAFF

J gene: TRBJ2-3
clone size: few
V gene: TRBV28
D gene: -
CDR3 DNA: TGTGCCAGCAGTCCCGGGACCCCCACGGGTACGCAGTATTTT
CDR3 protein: CASSPGTPTGTQYF

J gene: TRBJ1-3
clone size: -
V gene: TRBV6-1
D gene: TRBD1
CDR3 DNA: TGTGCCAGCAGCCGGACAGGGGCTGGAAACACCATATATTTT
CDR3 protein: CASSRTGAGNTIYF